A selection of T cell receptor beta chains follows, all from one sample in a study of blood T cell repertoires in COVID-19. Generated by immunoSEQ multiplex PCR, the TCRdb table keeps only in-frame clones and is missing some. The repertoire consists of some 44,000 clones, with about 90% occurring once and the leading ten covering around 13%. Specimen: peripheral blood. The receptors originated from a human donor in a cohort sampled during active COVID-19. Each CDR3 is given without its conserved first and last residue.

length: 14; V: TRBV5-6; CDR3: ASSLQGAPAGREQF
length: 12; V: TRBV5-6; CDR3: ASSLYPEIYEQY
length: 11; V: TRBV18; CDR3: ASSPAGAYEQY
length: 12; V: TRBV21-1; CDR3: ASRLGHGNTEAF
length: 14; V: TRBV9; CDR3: ASSVGGGVSYNEQF
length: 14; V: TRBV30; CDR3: AWSVFPRTGVYEQY
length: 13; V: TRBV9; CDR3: ASSVAGNRGETQY
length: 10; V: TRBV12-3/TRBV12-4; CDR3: ASSLRGTEAF
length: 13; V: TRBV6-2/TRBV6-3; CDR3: ASSYSGQGALRYT
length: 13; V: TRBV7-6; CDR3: ASSLGTLAGDEQF
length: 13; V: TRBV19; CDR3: ASSTLAGGSETQY
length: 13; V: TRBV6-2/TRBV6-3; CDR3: ASSYYRRANYGYT
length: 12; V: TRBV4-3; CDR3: ASSLTSSANEQY
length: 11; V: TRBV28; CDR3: ASSPPRGTEAF
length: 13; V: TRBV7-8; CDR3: ASSRDRRSNSPLH
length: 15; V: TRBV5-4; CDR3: ASSPRGGGTGRNEQF
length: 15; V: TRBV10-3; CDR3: AISERGTSGGAGELF
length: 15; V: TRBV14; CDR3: ASSQDAWGQGLYGYT
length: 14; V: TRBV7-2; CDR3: ASSSLWGRANYEQY
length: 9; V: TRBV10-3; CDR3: AIKRGNEAF
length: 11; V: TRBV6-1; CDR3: ASRDRGREKLF
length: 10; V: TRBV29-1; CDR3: SVQTGYYGYT
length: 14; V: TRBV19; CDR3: ASSISGTGTGNTIY
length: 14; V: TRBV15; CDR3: ATSSPGSGFQETQY
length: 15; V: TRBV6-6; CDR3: ASSPPRSWVGFAEAF
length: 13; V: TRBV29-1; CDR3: SVVGPAGLGNTIY
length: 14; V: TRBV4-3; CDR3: ASSQDLGDLNSPLH
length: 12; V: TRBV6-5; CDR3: ASSPGTSGKQQF
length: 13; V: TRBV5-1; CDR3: ASSFQVGPQETQY
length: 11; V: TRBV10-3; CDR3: AISGGRAYEQY
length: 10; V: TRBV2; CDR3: ASSLFADTQY
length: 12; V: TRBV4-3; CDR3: ASSQERLRSGQY
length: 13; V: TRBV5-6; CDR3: ASSYRGGGNQPQH
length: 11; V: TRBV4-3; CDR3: ASSQGRWETQY
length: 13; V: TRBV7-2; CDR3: ASSFLQGGNSPLH
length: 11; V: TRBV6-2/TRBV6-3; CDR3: ASSYTDNYGYT
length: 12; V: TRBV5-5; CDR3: ASSLGAANTEAF
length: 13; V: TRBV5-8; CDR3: ASSSTGGKVYGYT
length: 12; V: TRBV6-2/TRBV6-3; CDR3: ASSSDIDNEKLF
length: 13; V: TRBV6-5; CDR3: ASTFGTSGSSEQF
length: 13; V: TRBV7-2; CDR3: ASSPQRTGWTEQY
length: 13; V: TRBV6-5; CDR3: ASRKESSYNSPLH
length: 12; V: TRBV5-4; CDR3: VSSLGFGQTEAF
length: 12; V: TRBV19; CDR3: ASSINLASDTQY
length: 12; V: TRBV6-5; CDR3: ASTRTSGTDTQY
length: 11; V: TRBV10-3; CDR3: ATRTEGWTEAF
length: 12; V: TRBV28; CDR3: ASSFHTGRETQY
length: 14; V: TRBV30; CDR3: AWSAASTPFTDTQY
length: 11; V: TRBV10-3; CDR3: ALGGGRTDTQY
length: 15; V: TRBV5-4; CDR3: ASSFRGGAGGSYGYT
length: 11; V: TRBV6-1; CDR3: ASSETANYGYT
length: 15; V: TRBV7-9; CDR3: ASSSEEFVGPNTEAF
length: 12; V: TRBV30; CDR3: AWSVGGGKYGYT
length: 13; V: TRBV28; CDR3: ASSLPSGSGETQY
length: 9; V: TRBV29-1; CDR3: SVDDSDGYT
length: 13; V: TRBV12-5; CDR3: ASGPPRGAGNTIY
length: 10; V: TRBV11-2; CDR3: ASSSNIETQY
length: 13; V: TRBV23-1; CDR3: ASSHGRDSGNTIY
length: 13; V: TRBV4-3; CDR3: ASSREGSGANVLT